This record covers a single T cell receptor beta chain. What it binds is not known. Using immunoSEQ multiplex PCR, the repertoire was profiled, and TCRdb retains in-frame clones only, with some absent. Of 43,000 or so clones in the sample, less than 35% were seen once. The source of the sample is a study of tumour-infiltrating T cells in Burkitt lymphoma. Study-wide context: Patients covered every epidemiological subtype of Burkitt lymphoma. Survival, overall and progression-free, tracked with productive clonality. Study-wide results and limits: Public clonotypes, several, appeared across numerous Burkitt lymphoma patients.

The specimen was tumor tissue. The source is a human donor with Burkitt lymphoma.

DNA of the CDR3: TGTGCCAGCAGCCTAGGACTAGCGTCCACAGATACGCAGTATTTT. This encodes CASSLGLASTDTQYF. The chain is built from TRBV9 and TRBJ2-3; the match to TRBD2 covers 9 bases. The CDR3 has 15 residues. V trimming: 4 bases; J trimming: 2 bases; junction bases outside the gene matches: 5. Germline-derived CDR1 and CDR2 are SGDLS and YYNGEE.